The present TCR beta chain was sequenced within a study of T cells after somatic rescue of genetic block. This CDR3 is 14 amino acids long. V was pared by 2 bases and J by 3 bases, with 11 bases between. Germline loops: CDR1 MNHNS, CDR2 SASEGT. The data were produced by immunoSEQ multiplex PCR, yet TCRdb's version contains in-frame clones alone and is incomplete. The sample consists of 12,000 or so clones, 78% of them appearing once. The receptor was derived from a boy under 18. Sequences were obtained from peripheral blood mononuclear cells (PBMCs). The chain recombines TRBV6-1 with TRBJ2-7; no definite D call. The CDR3 region is CASSELWAVYEQYF. The CDR3 coding sequence is TGTGCCAGCAGTGAATTATGGGCCGTCTACGAGCAGTACTTC.